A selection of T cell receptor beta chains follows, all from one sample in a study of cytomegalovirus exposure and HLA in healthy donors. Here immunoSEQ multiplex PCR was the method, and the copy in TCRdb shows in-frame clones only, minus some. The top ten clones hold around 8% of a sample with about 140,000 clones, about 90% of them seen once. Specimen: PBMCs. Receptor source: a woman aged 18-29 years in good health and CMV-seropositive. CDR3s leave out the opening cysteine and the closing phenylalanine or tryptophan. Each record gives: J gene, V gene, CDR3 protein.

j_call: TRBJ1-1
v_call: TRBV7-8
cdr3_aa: ASNHTEGVPEAF

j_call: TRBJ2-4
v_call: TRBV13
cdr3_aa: ASSLPLAKNIQY

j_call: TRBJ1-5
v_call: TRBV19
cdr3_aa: ASSGRGWVNQPQH

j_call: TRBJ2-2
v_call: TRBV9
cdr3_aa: ASSSTNTGELF

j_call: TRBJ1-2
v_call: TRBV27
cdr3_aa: ASTRWGQSYGYT

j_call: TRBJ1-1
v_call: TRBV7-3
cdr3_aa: ASSLKALGEAF

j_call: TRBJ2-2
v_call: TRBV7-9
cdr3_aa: ASSAVAGLAARNTGELF

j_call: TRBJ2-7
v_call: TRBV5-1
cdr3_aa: ASSLQGNEQY

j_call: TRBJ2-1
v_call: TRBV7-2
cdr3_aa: ASSPRSTGSYNEQF

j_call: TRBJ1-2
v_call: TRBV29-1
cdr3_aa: SVEDRGRRGYT

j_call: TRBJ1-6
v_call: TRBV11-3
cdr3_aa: ASSLEGQGYSPLH

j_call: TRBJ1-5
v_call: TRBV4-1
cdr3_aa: ASSQGLTGDQPQH

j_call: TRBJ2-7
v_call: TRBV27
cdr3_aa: ASSPDRLTYEQY

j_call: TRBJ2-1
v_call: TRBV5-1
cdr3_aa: ASSLDFFPAGADNEQF

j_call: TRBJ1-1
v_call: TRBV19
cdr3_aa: ASSSRGTFWTEAF

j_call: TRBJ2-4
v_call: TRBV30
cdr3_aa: AWSVQGAKNIQY

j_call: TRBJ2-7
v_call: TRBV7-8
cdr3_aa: ASSRSGYEQY

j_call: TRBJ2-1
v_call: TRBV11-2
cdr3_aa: ASSLSWSEQF

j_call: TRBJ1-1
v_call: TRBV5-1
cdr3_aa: ASSFGGNTEAF

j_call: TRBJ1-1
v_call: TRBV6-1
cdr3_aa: ASSVSDTEAF

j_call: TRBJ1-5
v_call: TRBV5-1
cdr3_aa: ASSLGDRDSNQPQH

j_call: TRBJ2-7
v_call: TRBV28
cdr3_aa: ASGNYEQY

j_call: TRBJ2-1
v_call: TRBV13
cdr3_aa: ASSLVIDRGGNNEQF

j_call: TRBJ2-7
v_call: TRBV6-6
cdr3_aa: ASSYSSSGTYEQY

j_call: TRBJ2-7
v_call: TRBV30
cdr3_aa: AWSARTGGFIYEQY

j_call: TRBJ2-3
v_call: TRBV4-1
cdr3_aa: ASSQGYAVATDTQY

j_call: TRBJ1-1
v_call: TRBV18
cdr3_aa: ASSPGQVKTTEAF

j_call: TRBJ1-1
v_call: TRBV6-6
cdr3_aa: ASRGQGQALNTEAF

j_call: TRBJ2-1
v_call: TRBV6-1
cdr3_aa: ASSEGGTRNEQF

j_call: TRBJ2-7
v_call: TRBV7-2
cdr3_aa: ASSLFGALEYEQY

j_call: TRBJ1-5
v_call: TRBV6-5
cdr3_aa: ASSAGGSQPQH

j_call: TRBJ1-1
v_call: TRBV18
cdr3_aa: ASSRDRNTEAF

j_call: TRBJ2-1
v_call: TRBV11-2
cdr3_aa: ASSLIPSGGSYNEQF

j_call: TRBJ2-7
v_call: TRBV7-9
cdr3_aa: ASSLARSRGSEQY

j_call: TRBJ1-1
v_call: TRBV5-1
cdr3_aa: ASSLAAGIMNTEAF

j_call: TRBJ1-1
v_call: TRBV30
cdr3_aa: AWSVQGDTEAF

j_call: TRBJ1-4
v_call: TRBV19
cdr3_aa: ASSRREGPTNEKLF

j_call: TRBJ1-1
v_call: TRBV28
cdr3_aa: ASSLWGRGNTEAF

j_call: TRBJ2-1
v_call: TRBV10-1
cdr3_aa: ASSELKGLAGAQQF

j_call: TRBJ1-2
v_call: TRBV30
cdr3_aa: AWREFAKGGIDGYT

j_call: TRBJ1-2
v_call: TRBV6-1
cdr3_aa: ASSDRGSYGYT

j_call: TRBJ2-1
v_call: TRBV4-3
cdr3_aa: ASSQDPAGANEQF

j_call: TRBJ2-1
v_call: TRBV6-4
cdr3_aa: ASSPRLAQAEQF

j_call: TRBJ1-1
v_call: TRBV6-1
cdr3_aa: ASSFERGTEAF

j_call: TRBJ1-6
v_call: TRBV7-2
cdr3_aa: ASSPGTANSPLH

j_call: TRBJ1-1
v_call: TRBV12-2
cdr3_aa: ASRPLGGSSMNTEAF

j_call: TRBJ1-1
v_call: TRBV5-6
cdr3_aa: ASSLVQDELAF

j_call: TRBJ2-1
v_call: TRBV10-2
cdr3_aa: ASSESAHEQF

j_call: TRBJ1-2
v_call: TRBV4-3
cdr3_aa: ASSQESQGGGYT

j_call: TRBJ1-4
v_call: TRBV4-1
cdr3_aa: ASSQSGNNEKLF

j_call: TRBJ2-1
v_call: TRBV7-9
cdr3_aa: ASSLRASGMHNEQF

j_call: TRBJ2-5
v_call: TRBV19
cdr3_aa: ASSPTGGTMVQY

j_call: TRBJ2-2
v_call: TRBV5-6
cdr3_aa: ASSWGVTVTSGELF

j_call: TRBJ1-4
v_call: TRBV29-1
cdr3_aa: SFRTGTREKLF

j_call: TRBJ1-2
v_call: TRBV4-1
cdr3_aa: ASSQDTAGPFYGYT

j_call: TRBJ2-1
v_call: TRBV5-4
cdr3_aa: ASSLSGLAGVVEQF